This T cell receptor (beta chain) is drawn from a study of T cells in Graves' hyperthyroidism and ophthalmopathy (dated by TCRdb to about 2019). Background for the entire study: Peripheral blood was collected at initial diagnosis, before any treatment. To identify TCR V-J signatures that set the groups apart, the researchers used a discovery cohort of approximately 98 patients, made up of 40 to 45 with Graves' ophthalmopathy and 57 with stable Graves' hyperthyroidism. Whether ophthalmopathy could be predicted prospectively was tested in an independent validation cohort made up of approximately 19 hyperthyroidism patients plus 17 patients who later progressed to ophthalmopathy. The approximately 98 discovery patients were randomly divided into training and test sets at a 7:3 ratio. In several Graves' hyperthyroidism patients, the study also compared T-cell repertoires from thyroid tissue with T-cell repertoires from blood. Once sampling was done, hyperthyroidism patients were given methimazole at a starting dose of 30 mg daily, whereas ophthalmopathy patients were given high-dose intravenous methylprednisolone. TCR Vbeta CDR3 sequencing of some 140 peripheral blood samples (around 45 ophthalmopathy, roughly 72 hyperthyroidism and about 17 progressor patients) is reported in the paper.

This clonotype was seen ten or more times. This clone's antigen is unknown. No per-base quality is available; no much larger clone lies one base away. V drops 1 base and J drops 2 bases, leaving 9 bases in between. CDR1 SGHTA and CDR2 FQGNSA are derived from the germline V gene. The CDR3 goes from the cysteine to the phenylalanine over 15 residues. Only CDR3 DNA is held: 45 bases, read in frame from base 1. Graves' hyperthyroidism was defined as stable when no progression to ophthalmopathy occurred over 18 months of follow-up. The hyperthyroidism patients were between 18 and 65 years old and newly diagnosed, with a disease duration of less than 2 months. Patients with uncontrolled infections, other autoimmune diseases, pregnancy or lactation were excluded. Diagnoses were based on clinical symptoms, serum thyroxine and TRAb, thyroid ultrasound and orbital computed tomography. PBMCs were separated from over 9 ml of fresh peripheral blood using Ficoll-Paque density gradient centrifugation. Trizol reagent was used to extract total RNA, and RNA quality was then checked on an Agilent 2100 Bioanalyzer.

What the research found in general, with its limitations: Most expanded thyroid clonotypes (frequency above 0.001) were also detected in blood, suggesting blood repertoires may reflect thyroid immune responses. A model built on a 13 V-J signature distinguished ophthalmopathy from stable hyperthyroidism, reaching over 85% sensitivity and around 81% specificity in cross-validation and 80%/75% in testing. Sample size was not statistically predetermined, and blinding of investigators to group allocation was not performed. In validation, the model predicted progression to ophthalmopathy with approximately 70% sensitivity and about 72% specificity, a median of approximately 6.5 months before onset.

TCR beta CDR3 regions were amplified from RNA transcripts. The TCR CDR3 was subjected to a first round of RT-PCR using the HTBI primer set and the Qiagen OneStep RT-PCR kit. The libraries were constructed in a second round of multiplex PCR and then size-selected and purified. Sequencing of the libraries was done on an Illumina HiSeq2000 using paired-end 100 bp reads. The published analysis was carried out like this. SOAPnuke was used to process the raw data, with reads discarded if the reads contained adapters or uncalled bases, had a mean Phred below 15, or lacked an exact constant-primer or identifier match. High-quality paired reads were merged using COPE v1.2.5, and each unique nucleotide sequence was defined as a clonotype. MiTCR v1.1 was used to align clonotypes to the IMGT TRBV, TRBD and TRBJ reference segments. The analysis included only V-J combinations with a frequency above 0.0001, which together covered around 99% of the repertoires. A TCS score was defined as the ratio of F50 (clonal expansion) to E x V (chaos), with BLOSUM62-based TCRdist applied between CDR3 peptides within each V-J. Welch's t-statistics and random forest reduced around 510 V-J features to 10 to 15, which were used in a naive Bayes classifier (R e1071). TCRdb cleaned the public reads at Q25 with fastp, built clones with MiXCR and kept in-frame beta chains. Identical CDR3 protein sequences are pooled into one entry, listed with their most common genes and DNA. The authors' filters were not applied to this entry. The sample data list roughly 630,000 distinct CDR3 sequences, and around 14% of these were observed just once. Of the sample, around 7.8% falls within the top ten clones.

The source of this sequence is a young woman with Graves' hyperthyroidism. The sequenced material came from blood. The rearranged chain carries TRBV7-2 and TRBJ2-1; matching of 6 bases hints at TRBD1 as the D gene. The DNA reads TGTGCCAGCAGCTTAGTGGACAGACCCTACAATGAGCAGTTCTTC. Its product reads: CASSLVDRPYNEQFF. With the rest looked up from the reference TRBV7-2 and TRBJ2-1 genes rather than sequenced, the full variable domain is GAGVSQSPSNKVTEKGKDVELRCDPISGHTALYWYRQSLGQGLEFLIYFQGNSAPDKSGLPSDRFSAERTGGSVSTLTIQRTQQEDSAVYLCASSLVDRPYNEQFFGPGTRLTVL.